The 23 T cell receptor beta chains below were found in one sample sequenced in a study of identical twins. MiXCR was run by TCRdb on the 5' RACE reads, yielding one entry per CDR3 protein. The sample holds over 500,000 distinct CDR3 sequences, around 20% seen once. The same data also went into a second study, on T cells expressing NK-cell markers.

Source material: CD4+ T cells sorted from blood. These receptor sequences come from a woman aged 18-30 years in good health.

The V gene is TRBV7-8, the J gene TRBJ2-3; the D is unclear. The CDR3 contains 16 residues. V was cut by 4 bases and J by 0 bases, with 14 bases left in between. Germline values: CDR1 SGHVS, CDR2 FQNEAQ. CDR3 sequence (DNA): TGTGCCAGCAGCTCCCAACGCAGAGTAAGCACAGATACGCAGTATTTT. The encoded protein is CASSSQRRVSTDTQYF.

This clonotype was observed a single time. The V and J genes are TRBV5-1 and TRBJ2-2; tentatively, D is TRBD1 or TRBD2 (6 bases each). Germline assignment: CDR1 SGHRS and CDR2 YFSETQ. The CDR3 contains 14 residues. V was trimmed by 1 base and J by 4 bases, leaving 8 bases between them. CDR3 sequence: CASSLRGVTGELFF. In DNA form, the CDR3 reads TGCGCCAGCAGCTTGAGGGGGGTCACCGGGGAGCTGTTTTTT.

The gene calls are TRBV10-3 and TRBJ2-7; 13 bases fit TRBD2. V was clipped by 4 bases and J by 7 bases; unmatched bases: 4. This CDR3 has 14 residues. The V gene's germline CDR1 is ENHRY and CDR2 SYGVKD. The CDR3 sequence: CAISGTSGSGEQYF. CDR3 nucleotides: TGTGCCATCAGTGGGACTAGCGGGAGCGGGGAGCAGTACTTC.

The sample holds a few counts of this clonotype. The chain recombines TRBV20-1 with TRBJ2-4, with unresolved D. This CDR3 has 14 amino acids. Trimming took 3 bases from V and 8 from J, leaving 17 bases between them. CDR1 is DFQATT, CDR2 SNEGSKA, per germline (reference sequence). CDR3 coding DNA: TGCAGTGCTAGTGACTCATGGGCGCTTCACATTCAGTACTTC. Protein sequence: CSASDSWALHIQYF.

This rearrangement joins TRBV20-1 to TRBJ2-1; weak D call: TRBD1 (5 bases). This CDR3 spans 12 amino acids. Germline values: CDR1 DFQATT, CDR2 SNEGSKA (reference sequence). V lost 4 bases, J lost 6 bases, and 10 bases lay in between. The CDR3 is CSANNGANEQFF. DNA of the CDR3: TGCAGTGCTAACAATGGGGCCAATGAGCAGTTCTTC.

In this sample, this clonotype turned up many times. The chain has TRBV4-3 and TRBJ2-3, with D possibly called TRBD1 or TRBD2 (7 bases each). Trimming took off 1 base at V and 0 bases at J, with 14 bases between the two ends. CDR1 is LGHNA, CDR2 YSLEER, per germline. This CDR3 is 17 amino acids long. The CDR3 here is CASSQGSGTVSTDTQYF. For the CDR3, the DNA is TGCGCCAGCAGCCAAGGGAGCGGGACAGTTAGCACAGATACGCAGTATTTT.

This clonotype was detected only a few times. This sequence joins TRBV12-3 or TRBV12-4 and TRBJ1-4, with D tentatively TRBD1 (6 bases). This CDR3 has 14 amino acids. Trimming left V 5 bases short and J 5 bases short, with 12 bases between. This CDR3 reads CASSLWTANEKLFF. CDR3 nucleotide sequence: TGTGCCAGCAGTCTTTGGACAGCAAATGAAAAACTGTTTTTT.

Here the CDR3 DNA reads TGTGCCATCAGTGAGGGGGGGACCCTGGGTGTGGATACGCAGTATTTT. This encodes CAISEGGTLGVDTQYF. The chain couples TRBV10-3 to TRBJ2-3; D is perhaps TRBD2 (6 bases). The V gene lost 2 bases and the J gene lost 6 bases, with 18 bases spanning the gap. The CDR3 contains 16 residues. From germline, CDR1 is ENHRY and CDR2 SYGVKD.

The V call is TRBV3-1, the J call TRBJ1-1; tentatively, D is TRBD1 (6 bases). Germline CDR1 LGHDT, CDR2 YNNKEL (reference sequence). This CDR3 is 16 amino acids long. V was cut by 1 base and J by 3 bases, with 15 bases left in between. CDR3 sequence reads: CASSQGGWGPYTEAFF. CDR3 coding DNA: TGTGCCAGCAGCCAAGGGGGGTGGGGGCCTTACACTGAAGCTTTCTTT.

This clonotype was picked up a small number of times. The CDR3 bases are TGCAGTGCTAGAGAAGGAAATAGCAATCAGCCCCAGCATTTT. It is translated as CSAREGNSNQPQHF. The J gene is TRBJ1-5, the V gene TRBV20-1; D call uncertain. CDR3 length: 14 amino acids. V shed 0 bases and J shed 0 bases, with 6 bases lying between them. CDR1 DFQATT and CDR2 SNEGSKA come from the germline V gene (reference sequence).

The rearrangement uses TRBV6-2 or TRBV6-3 and TRBJ2-5, with D hard to call. The CDR3 covers 14 residues. The V and J ends lost 6 bases and 0 bases respectively, with 11 bases between them. Germline assignment: CDR1 MNHEY and CDR2 SVGEGT. CDR3 DNA: TGTGCCAGCAGGGCGAGGATTAACCAAGAGACCCAGTACTTC. Amino acid sequence: CASRARINQETQYF.

The chain employs TRBV20-1 and TRBJ2-7, with 8 nucleotides matching TRBD1. V was clipped by 1 base and J by 0 bases; unmatched bases: 2. Germline CDR1 and CDR2: DFQATT and SNEGSKA (reference sequence). The CDR3 covers 14 residues. The CDR3 reads CSARGGQASYEQYF. The CDR3 coding sequence is TGCAGTGCTAGAGGGGGACAGGCCTCCTACGAGCAGTACTTC.

The CDR3 DNA is TGTGCCAGCAGCCTCATAGGGCCCCGTGGGGAGCAGTTCTTC. It is translated as CASSLIGPRGEQFF. The chain joins TRBV3-1 to TRBJ2-1; D is uncertain. Germline V CDR1 and CDR2: LGHDT, YNNKEL (reference sequence). V was cut by 4 bases and J by 10 bases, with 17 bases left in between. The CDR3 consists of 14 residues.

The rearrangement links TRBV9 to TRBJ1-1; possibly TRBD1 for D (6 bases). V was shortened by 2 bases and J by 4 bases, with 18 bases between the two germline ends. Per the germline V gene, CDR1 is SGDLS and CDR2 is YYNGEE. The CDR3 loop spans 16 amino acids. The CDR3 DNA is TGTGCCAGCAGCGTGAGCGGGGGGGGGCTGGGCACTGAAGCTTTCTTT. This sequence encodes CASSVSGGGLGTEAFF.

The chain is built from TRBV6-2 or TRBV6-3 and TRBJ2-7; D might be TRBD1 or TRBD2, each matching 5 bases. The CDR3 is 13 residues long. The germline CDR1 and CDR2 sequences are MNHEY and SVGEGT. Trimming took off 7 bases at V and 0 bases at J, with 10 bases between the two ends. CDR3 DNA sequence: TGTGCCAGCACGGGACCTTACTCCTACGAGCAGTACTTC. It specifies CASTGPYSYEQYF.

The chain is built from TRBV6-6 and TRBJ1-2; the match to TRBD1 covers 10 bases. J was trimmed by 4 bases and V by 11 bases; bases with no gene match: 4. The CDR3 totals 12 residues. The V gene's germline CDR1 is MNHNY and CDR2 SVGAGI (reference sequence). This CDR3 is CAGRDRGYGYTF. CDR3 in DNA: TGTGCCGGGCGGGACAGGGGCTATGGCTACACCTTC.

The J gene is TRBJ1-3, the V gene TRBV6-6; D gene ambiguous. The CDR3 sequence is 13 residues long. Per germline, CDR1 MNHNY and CDR2 SVGAGI (reference sequence). V lost 7 bases and J 4 bases, leaving 11 bases between the germline ends. CDR3: CASTKEGGNTIYF. In DNA form, the CDR3 reads TGTGCCAGCACCAAAGAGGGAGGAAACACCATATATTTT.

The V call is TRBV23-1, the J call TRBJ1-2; tentatively, D is TRBD1 (6 bases). TRBV23-1 is reported as an ORF; its role is uncertain. Trimming removed 8 bases at V and 8 bases at J, with 21 bases between. This CDR3 contains 14 residues. The CDR3, as DNA: TGCGCCAGCGGCCCTCCACGGGACAATGAAGGCTACACCTTC. Translating gives CASGPPRDNEGYTF.

V is TRBV6-2 or TRBV6-3 and J is TRBJ1-4, with D possibly TRBD1 on 6 matching bases. Per the germline V gene, CDR1 is MNHEY and CDR2 is SVGEGT. V was shortened by 4 bases and J by 5 bases, with 11 bases between the two germline ends. CDR3 length equals 14 residues. The CDR3 loop reads CASSWTAANEKLFF. CDR3 DNA sequence: TGTGCCAGCAGTTGGACAGCGGCAAATGAAAAACTGTTTTTT.

The chain links TRBV5-6 to TRBJ1-2; no reliable D call. The CDR3 has 15 residues. Germline CDR1 reads SGHDT; CDR2 reads YYEEEE. Trimming took 0 bases from V and 5 from J, leaving 14 bases between them. Here the CDR3 DNA reads TGTGCCAGCAGCTTGGGAGCCGAGGCAGTGTATGGCTACACCTTC. This codes for CASSLGAEAVYGYTF.

To note about this clonotype: A single base separates this from a much larger clone, so it may be a read error. The J gene is TRBJ2-3, the V gene TRBV20-1; D gene unclear. Germline V gene sequence: CDR1 DFQATT, CDR2 SNEGSKA (reference sequence). CDR3 length: 11 amino acids. V was trimmed by 4 bases and J by 4 bases, leaving 6 bases between them. CDR3 DNA: TGCAGTGCTAAACTGGCAGATACGCAGTATTTT. Encoded protein: CSAKLADTQYF.

This chain uses TRBV7-9 with TRBJ1-6; D is uncertain. The CDR3 has 15 residues. Germline V gene lookup returns CDR1 SEHNR and CDR2 FQNEAQ (reference sequence). Trimming cost V 3 bases and J 9 bases, with 15 bases left between them. CDR3 nucleotide sequence: TGTGCCAGCAGCTTTTTGGTCCTTGGAGCTTCACCCCTCCACTTT. Protein: CASSFLVLGASPLHF.

The rearrangement joins TRBV6-5 to TRBJ2-1; 9 bases are shared with TRBD2. The V gene end was trimmed by 0 bases and the J gene end by 3 bases; junction bases not matched to a gene: 12. This CDR3 is 19 amino acids long. Looked up from germline, CDR1 is MNHEY and CDR2 is SVGAGI. The CDR3 is CASSYSAPTSGRIYNEQFF. CDR3 DNA sequence: TGTGCCAGCAGTTACTCTGCCCCGACTAGCGGCCGGATCTACAATGAGCAGTTCTTC.